This TCR beta chain was recovered during a study of PD-1 blockade in mismatch repair-deficient tumors. In regard to this clone: Its antigen remains unknown.

The repertoire was sequenced with immunoSEQ multiplex PCR; TCRdb's copy has only in-frame clones and lacks some. The data hold around 100,000 clones, with 70% to 85% observed a single time. PCR or immunohistochemistry showed mismatch repair deficiency in every enrolled patient. The CDR3 spans 16 residues. Trimming removed 0 bases from V and 10 bases from J; junction bases left unmatched: 12. Germline lookup yields CDR1 LGHNA and CDR2 YNFKEQ. Points from the study as a whole: Tumor-resident clones, often undetectable pretreatment in blood, expanded then contracted after pembrolizumab.

The source material was peripheral blood, sampled roughly 36 weeks after starting pembrolizumab. The rearrangement links TRBV4-2 to TRBJ2-1; 7 positions agree with TRBD2. This clonotype originated in an adult with mismatch repair-deficient cancer. The CDR3: CASSQESAGRLGEQFF. The CDR3 DNA is TGTGCCAGCAGCCAAGAATCAGCGGGACGCCTAGGAGAGCAGTTCTTC.